Detailed here is one T cell receptor beta chain. The sample is drawn from a study of cytomegalovirus exposure and HLA in healthy donors. The CDR3 sequence is 12 residues long. Germline V gene sequence: CDR1 SGHNT, CDR2 YENEEA. The V end lost 3 bases, the J end lost 11 bases, and 13 bases lay between the germline ends. In the PCR, 60 Vbeta and 13 Jbeta primers were used. Sequenced by immunoSEQ multiplex PCR; TCRdb stores in-frame clones only, minus some. This sample carries 100,000 or so clones, more than 60% of them seen once, and the ten largest clones take 8.6%. This receptor was identified in a woman aged 40 to 50 in good health and CMV-seropositive. This chain links TRBV11-3 with TRBJ2-5; D gene uncertain. The sequencing input was PBMCs. The CDR3 DNA is TGTGCCAGCAGCTTTTCCCAGGCACGGCAGTACTTC. Residues: CASSFSQARQYF. Full variable domain (outside the CDR3, taken from reference TRBV11-3 and TRBJ2-5): EAGVVQSPRYKIIEKKQPVAFWCNPISGHNTLYWYLQNLGQGPELLIRYENEEAVDDSQLPKDRFSAERLKGVDSTLKIQPAELGDSAVYLCASSFSQARQYFGPGTRLLVL.